These 31 T cell receptor beta chains share one sample of origin, sequenced in a study of Graves' ophthalmopathy and Graves' hyperthyroidism. Amplification targeted the TCR beta CDR3 regions, with RNA transcripts as the source material. HTBI-primed first-round RT-PCR preceded second-round multiplex PCR. A single record per CDR3 protein comes from TCRdb applying MiXCR to the multiplex PCR reads. The data contain around 1.1 million distinct CDR3 sequences, around a third of them singletons. The source material was peripheral blood or thyroid tissue (not recorded which). The receptors derive from an adult man with Graves' hyperthyroidism.

CDR3 sequence: CASSGGRRNTGELFF. DNA for the CDR3: TGTGCCAGCAGTGGCGGACGGCGAAACACCGGGGAGCTGTTTTTT. This rearrangement joins TRBV7-8 to TRBJ2-2; D not resolved. In germline, CDR1 is SGHVS, CDR2 FQNEAQ. The germline V and J ends were trimmed by 6 bases and 2 bases, with 13 bases remaining between them. CDR3 length equals 15 residues.

This clonotype was picked up a small number of times. DNA of the CDR3: TGCGCCAGCAGCTTGGCCCCGGCAGACTTGAACACTGAAGCTTTCTTT. Translated: CASSLAPADLNTEAFF. The chain couples TRBV5-1 to TRBJ1-1, with D unclear. Germline CDR1 is SGHRS and CDR2 is YFSETQ. Trimming stripped 0 bases from V and 0 bases from J, with 12 bases between. The CDR3 sequence is 16 residues long.

With regard to this clonotype: A read error is possible here, since a much larger clone lies one base away. V is TRBV20-1 and J is TRBJ2-7; 8 bases fit TRBD2. CDR3 length equals 15 residues. Losses at the gene ends were 5 bases for V and 3 bases for J; bases not matched to a gene: 12. The V gene's germline CDR1 is DFQATT and CDR2 SNEGSKA (reference sequence). Here the CDR3 DNA reads TGCAGTGCTGCAACCGAGGGGCTAGCGGGCTACGAGCAGTACTTC. Protein sequence: CSAATEGLAGYEQYF.

As regards this clonotype: A read error may explain this, as a much larger clone is one base away. The rearrangement joins TRBV11-2 to TRBJ1-2; D remains ambiguous. Deletions cut 2 bases from V and 3 bases from J, with 13 bases between. The CDR3 has 15 residues. In germline, CDR1 is SGHAT, CDR2 FQNNGV. Here the CDR3 DNA reads TGTGCCAGCAGCTTAATAAAGGGTGGTTACTATGGCTACACCTTC. Encoded protein: CASSLIKGGYYGYTF.

This sequence joins TRBV10-3 and TRBJ2-5, with 12 bases fitting TRBD2. V gave up 2 bases and J gave up 5 bases; unmatched junction bases: 18. CDR3 size: 20 residues. Germline V gene lookup returns CDR1 ENHRY and CDR2 SYGVKD. CDR3 sequence reads: CAISELVASPGLAGRETQYF. CDR3 nucleotides: TGTGCCATCAGTGAGCTGGTTGCATCCCCAGGACTAGCGGGACGCGAGACCCAGTACTTC.

This clonotype was counted a few times. The DNA of the CDR3 is TGTGCCAGCGAAACTAGCGGGAGGGCTCACGAGCAGTACTTC. The encoded protein is CASETSGRAHEQYF. The gene calls are TRBV10-3 and TRBJ2-7; 13 nucleotides agree with TRBD2. V trimming: 10 bases; J trimming: 5 bases; junction bases outside the gene matches: 8. Germline V gene lookup returns CDR1 ENHRY and CDR2 SYGVKD. The CDR3 extends over 14 amino acids.

The table lists this clonotype with a few counts. This chain connects TRBV7-2 to TRBJ2-7, with a possible D match to TRBD2 (5 bases). Germline V CDR1 and CDR2: SGHTA, FQGNSA. V shed 6 bases and J shed 4 bases, with 19 bases lying between them. There are 15 residues in the CDR3. The CDR3 sequence is CASSWGSGNRYEQYF. CDR3 sequence (DNA): TGTGCCAGCAGTTGGGGTTCGGGAAACCGTTACGAGCAGTACTTC. Supplemented by reference TRBV7-2 and TRBJ2-7, the full variable domain reads GAGVSQSPSNKVTEKGKDVELRCDPISGHTALYWYRQSLGQGLEFLIYFQGNSAPDKSGLPSDRFSAERTGGSVSTLTIQRTQQEDSAVYLCASSWGSGNRYEQYFGPGTRLTVT.

In nucleotides, the CDR3 is TGTGCCAGCAGTTTCCTGGGACAGGTGACAACTAATGAAAAACTGTTTTTT. Its translation is CASSFLGQVTTNEKLFF. The chain uses TRBV6-6 and TRBJ1-4; 8 bases line up with TRBD1. The CDR3 spans 17 residues. V trimming: 4 bases; J trimming: 0 bases; junction bases outside the gene matches: 7. Looked up from germline, CDR1 is MNHNY and CDR2 is SVGAGI (reference sequence).

Comment on this clonotype: This may be a read error, as it is one base from a much larger clone. This chain connects TRBV10-3 to TRBJ1-6; D gene ambiguous. The ends were cut back, 4 bases at V and 4 bases at J, with 11 bases in the middle. The CDR3 is 15 residues long. Germline lookup yields CDR1 ENHRY and CDR2 SYGVKD. As DNA, the CDR3 is TGTGCCATCAGTGGCAGGACGGCGTATAATTCACCCCTCCACTTT. Translated, it gives CAISGRTAYNSPLHF.

The chain joins TRBV6-5 to TRBJ1-1; no clear D. The CDR3 extends over 12 amino acids. The ends were cut back, 5 bases at V and 4 bases at J, with 8 bases in the middle. Germline V lookup: CDR1 MNHEY, CDR2 SVGAGI. In DNA form, the CDR3 reads TGTGCCAGCAGTACACAGCTCACTGAAGCTTTCTTT. It specifies CASSTQLTEAFF.

On this clonotype: The junction differs from germline at one of its ends, possibly a read error. V usage is TRBV2 and J usage is TRBJ2-7; 8 nucleotides match TRBD1. Germline V gene lookup returns CDR1 SNHLY and CDR2 FYNNEI. The CDR3 covers 14 residues. This CDR3 is CASREDRGILELYF. The CDR3 nucleotides are TGTGCCAGCAGAGAAGACAGGGGTATTCTAGAGCTGTACTTC. Supplemented by reference TRBV2 and TRBJ2-7, the full variable domain reads EPEVTQTPSHQVTQMGQEVILRCVPISNHLYFYWYRQILGQKVEFLVSFYNNEISEKSEIFDDQFSVERPDGSNFTLKIRSTKLEDSAMYFCASREDRGILELYFGPGTRLTVT.

The chain joins TRBV4-2 to TRBJ2-2; tentative D call: TRBD2 (5 bases). The V gene lost 3 bases and the J gene lost 4 bases, with 12 bases spanning the gap. The CDR3 extends over 15 amino acids. CDR1 and CDR2 from the germline V gene are LGHNA and YNFKEQ. The CDR3 DNA follows: TGTGCCAGCAGCCACCCACGGGGTGCCACCGGGGAGCTGTTTTTT. It codes for CASSHPRGATGELFF.

The chain combines TRBV7-9 with TRBJ2-7; D is ambiguous. This CDR3 has 14 amino acids. Germline assignment: CDR1 SEHNR and CDR2 FQNEAQ (reference sequence). V lost 3 bases to trimming and J lost 9 bases, with 18 bases between them. The CDR3: CASSLGSEQTVQYF. The CDR3 DNA follows: TGTGCCAGCAGCTTGGGTTCAGAGCAAACGGTGCAGTACTTC.

The CDR3 region has the DNA TGTGCCAGCAGCCTGTTGGGACAGGGCGCGACTGAAGCTTTCTTT. This sequence encodes CASSLLGQGATEAFF. The V gene is TRBV11-2, the J gene TRBJ1-1; 9 nucleotides line up with TRBD1. Germline-derived CDR1 and CDR2 are SGHAT and FQNNGV. This CDR3 comprises 15 residues. V was pared by 5 bases and J by 5 bases, with 9 bases of the junction left unmatched.

This clonotype was recorded at least ten times. The chain has TRBV19 and TRBJ1-5; possibly TRBD1 for D (5 bases). The CDR3 length is 15 residues. CDR1 and CDR2 from the germline V gene are LNHDA and SQIVND (reference sequence). V was clipped by 3 bases and J by 1 base, with 10 bases between them. CDR3 amino acids: CASSMRGVSNQPQHF. CDR3 DNA sequence: TGTGCCAGTAGTATGAGAGGGGTGAGCAATCAGCCCCAGCATTTT. The variable domain in full, completed from reference TRBV19 and TRBJ1-5, reads DGGITQSPKYLFRKEGQNVTLSCEQNLNHDAMYWYRQDPGQGLRLIYYSQIVNDFQKGDIAEGYSVSREKKESFPLTVTSAQKNPTAFYLCASSMRGVSNQPQHFGDGTRLSIL.

This sequence joins TRBV5-1 and TRBJ1-2; TRBD1 is a possible D gene (6 bases). The CDR3 runs 14 residues. CDR1 and CDR2 from the germline V gene are SGHRS and YFSETQ. V shed 0 bases and J shed 8 bases, with 14 bases lying between them. For the CDR3, the DNA is TGCGCCAGCAGCTTGGGGGGGGCAGAAGGAGGCTACACCTTC. Amino acids: CASSLGGAEGGYTF. Full variable domain (remainder filled in from reference TRBV5-1 and TRBJ1-2): KAGVTQTPRYLIKTRGQQVTLSCSPISGHRSVSWYQQTPGQGLQFLFEYFSETQRNKGNFPGRFSGRQFSNSRSEMNVSTLELGDSALYLCASSLGGAEGGYTFGSGTRLTVV.

This clonotype was detected ten times or more. This chain uses TRBV10-3 with TRBJ1-1; no firm D call. The V end lost 5 bases, the J end lost 11 bases, and 18 bases lay between the germline ends. CDR1 and CDR2 from the germline V gene are ENHRY and SYGVKD. This CDR3 has 13 amino acids. The CDR3 loop is CAISPSKGSEAFF. The CDR3 DNA is TGTGCCATCAGTCCCAGCAAAGGGAGCGAGGCTTTCTTT.

This clonotype was detected a few times. CDR3 coding DNA: TGTGCCAGCAGCGCCAGCCAGGGGACCCAGTACTTC. This translates into CASSASQGTQYF. The genes are TRBV9 and TRBJ2-5, with D maybe TRBD1 (5 bases). Germline V gene sequence: CDR1 SGDLS, CDR2 YYNGEE. The V and J ends lost 3 bases and 7 bases respectively, with 10 bases between them. The CDR3 totals 12 residues.

This clonotype was picked up a small number of times. The V gene is TRBV6-5, the J gene TRBJ2-7; D not resolved. Germline V gene sequence: CDR1 MNHEY, CDR2 SVGAGI. Trimming shortened V by 2 bases and J by 4 bases, and 6 bases separated the two germline ends. The CDR3 loop spans 12 amino acids. CDR3 nucleotide sequence: TGTGCCAGCAGTTACGGAGAATACGAGCAGTACTTC. Translation gives CASSYGEYEQYF.

This clonotype was picked up many times. The V call is TRBV10-3, the J call TRBJ1-4; D possibly corresponds to TRBD1 (6 bases). Per the germline V gene, CDR1 is ENHRY and CDR2 is SYGVKD. The CDR3 has 14 residues. V lost 6 bases to trimming and J lost 6 bases, with 14 bases between them. CDR3 protein: CAISPGERDEKLFF. DNA for the CDR3: TGTGCCATCAGCCCAGGGGAGAGGGATGAAAAACTGTTTTTT.

This clonotype appeared many times. The chain is built from TRBV5-1 and TRBJ2-7; maybe TRBD1 (6 bases). The CDR3 runs 15 residues. The V gene lost 0 bases and the J gene lost 2 bases, with 12 bases spanning the gap. CDR1 and CDR2 (germline): SGHRS, YFSETQ. The CDR3 is CASSLGAGVTYEQYF. The CDR3 DNA reads as TGCGCCAGCAGCTTGGGAGCAGGGGTTACCTACGAGCAGTACTTC.

As to this clonotype: This may arise from a read error, as a much more abundant clone is one base away. This chain joins TRBV6-5 and TRBJ1-5; D remains unclear. The CDR3 has 13 residues. Germline assignment: CDR1 MNHEY and CDR2 SVGAGI. V gave up 2 bases and J gave up 5 bases, with 7 bases separating them. The CDR3, as DNA: TGTGCCAGCAGTTACGGGTTCTATCAGCCCCAGCATTTT. The encoded protein is CASSYGFYQPQHF.

This clonotype was recorded many times. The rearrangement links TRBV20-1 to TRBJ2-7, with 12 bases identical to TRBD2. This CDR3 has 16 residues. The germline gives CDR1 DFQATT, CDR2 SNEGSKA (reference sequence). J was trimmed by 4 bases and V by 0 bases; bases with no gene match: 7. CDR3 sequence reads: CSARDLASGREYEQYF. The CDR3 DNA follows: TGCAGTGCTAGAGATTTAGCTAGCGGGAGGGAATACGAGCAGTACTTC.

V gene TRBV18 combines with J gene TRBJ2-5; possible D gene TRBD2, 6 bases. This CDR3 spans 16 amino acids. The V end lost 0 bases, the J end lost 5 bases, and 16 bases lay between the germline ends. The germline V gene has CDR1 KGHSH and CDR2 LQKENI. This CDR3 is CASSPPGGRRGETQYF. The CDR3 DNA reads TGTGCCAGCTCACCACCGGGAGGCCGTCGAGGGGAGACCCAGTACTTC.

The chain carries TRBV7-2 and TRBJ1-5, with 9 bases identical to TRBD1. CDR3 length: 19 amino acids. Germline CDR1 is SGHTA and CDR2 is FQGNSA. V shed 2 bases, J shed 1 base, and the junction held 12 bases outside the gene matches. CDR3 sequence reads: CASSLPWTGESGSNQPQHF. CDR3 in DNA: TGTGCCAGCAGCTTACCATGGACAGGGGAGAGTGGAAGCAATCAGCCCCAGCATTTT.

The V gene is TRBV7-9, the J gene TRBJ1-5; 8 nucleotides align to TRBD1. CDR3 length: 16 amino acids. Germline CDR1 and CDR2: SEHNR and FQNEAQ (reference sequence). Trimming cost V 5 bases and J 11 bases; bases outside gene matches: 17. The CDR3 here is CASSALSDRARETQHF. CDR3 DNA sequence: TGTGCCAGCAGCGCCCTGTCGGACAGGGCCCGAGAGACCCAGCATTTT.

The chain links TRBV20-1 to TRBJ1-5, with a tentative D call TRBD1 (5 bases). Germline V gene lookup returns CDR1 DFQATT and CDR2 SNEGSKA (reference sequence). This CDR3 comprises 14 residues. V lost 2 bases, J lost 14 bases, and 22 bases lay in between. The DNA of the CDR3 is TGCAGTGCTAGACCGGAGGTGAGGGGTTCGAACGAGCATTTT. Translation gives CSARPEVRGSNEHF.

The chain recombines TRBV7-2 with TRBJ2-5; D is tentatively TRBD1 or TRBD2 (6 bases each). This CDR3 contains 14 residues. CDR1 and CDR2 (germline): SGHTA, FQGNSA. V gave up 5 bases and J gave up 10 bases, with 20 bases separating them. CDR3 sequence reads: CASSPGATLTGQYF. CDR3 sequence (DNA): TGTGCCAGCAGCCCGGGGGCGACCCTAACGGGCCAGTACTTC.

This clonotype occurred many times. The chain links TRBV12-3 or TRBV12-4 to TRBJ2-5, with 8 bases fitting TRBD2. After removal of 3 bases from V and 1 base from J, the junction contained 7 bases not matched to a gene. This CDR3 is built from 16 residues. The CDR3 nucleotides are TGTGCCAGCAGTTTGGAGGCTAGCGGGTTCCAAGAGACCCAGTACTTC. Encoded protein: CASSLEASGFQETQYF.

The sample holds a few counts of this clonotype. The V and J genes are TRBV7-9 and TRBJ2-7; maybe TRBD2 (6 bases). The CDR3 sequence is 16 residues long. Germline values: CDR1 SEHNR, CDR2 FQNEAQ (reference sequence). Trimming took off 1 base at V and 3 bases at J, with 16 bases between the two ends. Written as DNA, the CDR3 is TGTGCCAGCAGCTTAGGTTTGGTAGCGGCGTACTACGAGCAGTACTTC. Encoded protein: CASSLGLVAAYYEQYF.

This clonotype showed up just once. A much bigger clone sits one base away, suggesting this may be a read error. This chain joins TRBV7-2 and TRBJ1-1; D call uncertain. The ends were cut back, 1 base at V and 6 bases at J, with 18 bases in the middle. The germline CDR1 and CDR2 sequences are SGHTA and FQGNSA. The CDR3 extends over 16 amino acids. The DNA of the CDR3 is TGTGCCAGCAGCTTAGTGTCGACACCCGGCATCGCTGAAGCTTTCTTT. Translated: CASSLVSTPGIAEAFF.